A single TCR beta chain is shown here with its context. Its target is unknown. The data stem from a study of T cells expressing NK-cell markers. TCRdb processed the 5' RACE reads again and assigns one entry to each CDR3 protein, with no DNA. The table for this sample gives 550,000 or so distinct CDR3 sequences. Germline CDR1 reads SSHAT; CDR2 reads FNYEAQ (reference sequence). This CDR3 contains 16 residues. General observations from the study: Dominance of the CD3+CD56-NKG2C+ fraction by these clonotypes also held in a handful of donors.

The V call is TRBV7-7, the J call TRBJ2-2; TCRdb lists TRBD1, though no DNA is available to test this call. This receptor was identified in a man aged 18-30 years in good health. Sequenced: blood T cells: a sorted CD56 or NKG2C T cell subset, CD4+ or CD8+ T cells, or bulk PBMC T cells (not recorded which). The CDR3 loop is CASSFEAGPYTGELFF.